The 2 T cell receptor beta chains below come from one sample, sequenced in a study of T cell repertoires in cytomegalovirus infection. TCRdb reprocessed the reads via MiXCR and lists one record per CDR3 protein. Altogether approximately 630,000 distinct CDR3 sequences are present, approximately 24% being singletons, with the ten largest covering around 7.6%. The specimen was CD8+ T cells from PBMCs. Receptor source: a human donor in good health (CMV status not recorded). Some clones in this sample may be carry-over from other donors' samples.

The chain uses TRBV20-1 and TRBJ2-2; 7 nucleotides agree with TRBD1. After removal of 5 bases from V and 0 bases from J, the junction contained 0 bases not matched to a gene. Germline CDR1 DFQATT, CDR2 SNEGSKA (reference sequence). The CDR3 is 13 amino acids. CDR3 DNA sequence: TGCAGTGCTCAGGGGGCGAACACCGGGGAGCTGTTTTTT. Translated: CSAQGANTGELFF.

This clonotype was seen at least ten times. This rearrangement joins TRBV28 to TRBJ1-6, with D unclear. The CDR3 totals 12 residues. Germline loops: CDR1 MDHEN, CDR2 SYDVKM. The V and J ends lost 6 bases and 3 bases respectively, with 3 bases between them. The CDR3 DNA is TGTGCCAGCAGGGACTATAATTCACCCCTCCACTTT. It specifies CASRDYNSPLHF.